This T cell receptor beta chain appears in the sequencing data of a study of beta chain features in type 1 diabetes. Across the study: Sorted cells, some 98,000,000 in number, were examined across all samples.

Notes on the study in general: The study found moderately but significantly shorter TCRB CDR3s in all four CD4+ subsets of Type 1 diabetes patients. Diminished insertions and augmented deletions at VDJ junctions characterized type 1 diabetes patients.

Looked up from germline, CDR1 is SEHNR and CDR2 is FQNEAQ (reference sequence). V was pared by 5 bases and J by 4 bases, with 15 bases between. The CDR3 covers 14 residues. Purity exceeding 95% was reached by all sorted populations. What was sequenced were expressed TCRB transcripts, since all of the isolated RNA had been reverse transcribed. Sequencing was performed with immunoSEQ multiplex PCR; in TCRdb, only in-frame clones are kept and a portion is missing. The repertoire holds about 160,000 clones, with roughly 10% as singletons. As for this clone: The antigen is undetermined.

The chain has TRBV7-9 and TRBJ2-7; TRBD2 might be the D (6 bases). The source of this sequence is a young woman with type 1 diabetes. The sample comprised central memory CD4+ T cells from blood. The CDR3 DNA sequence: TGTGCCAGCAGCCGAATTGGGGGGAGGTACGAGCAGTACTTC. Translation gives CASSRIGGRYEQYF.